This T cell receptor beta chain emerged from a study of regulatory T cells in long-lasting Graves disease. Study context: Over 5 years on antithyroid drugs plus positive TSH receptor antibodies marked Graves' disease as persistent.

After removal of 1 base from V and 2 bases from J, the junction contained 11 bases not matched to a gene. Germline-derived CDR1 and CDR2 are DFQATT and SNEGSKA (reference sequence). The CDR3 sequence is 17 residues long. Time point defined: persistent/refractory GD, antithyroid drugs over 5 years with positive TRAb. Preparation of the TCR library used RNA extracted from PBMCs. Libraries of TCR beta came from iRepertoire HTBI primers plus Arm-PCR of CDR3 regions. TCRdb called the multiplex PCR reads again in MiXCR, with one record for every CDR3 protein. Here the sample spans almost 350,000 distinct CDR3 sequences, about 18% being singletons.

This clonotype was obtained from a female donor with Graves disease. This rearrangement joins TRBV20-1 to TRBJ2-1; 7 nucleotides line up with TRBD1. The source was peripheral blood mononuclear cells (PBMCs), collected when the disease was refractory, from a patient treated with antithyroid drugs. CDR3 nucleotides: TGCAGTGCTAGAGTCTACAGGGGTCGTAGCCCCTACAATGAGCAGTTCTTC. Translating gives CSARVYRGRSPYNEQFF.